This T cell receptor (beta chain) came from a study of T-cell memory formation after mild COVID-19. Study-wide background: TCR clusters mostly belonged to single donors.

The CDR3 runs to 15 residues. Germline V gene data show CDR1 as SGHTA and CDR2 as FQGTGA. Germline trimming cut 1 base from V and 6 bases from J; bases unmatched to any gene: 3. Amplification by 5'RACE using constant-segment primers produced TCR alpha and TCR beta cDNA libraries that carried sample barcodes and UMIs. TCRdb ran MiXCR on the 5' RACE reads and lists one entry per CDR3 protein. The sample records about 540,000 distinct CDR3 sequences, roughly 20% being singletons. This clonotype was detected only a few times. Its antigen is undetermined. Notes on the study in general: Memory from before infection featured some responding clones, which suggests cross-reactive memory joined. Clones that contracted from day 15 to 85 had balanced CD4/CD8; later expanders were CD4+ biased.

The J gene is TRBJ2-2, the V gene TRBV7-3; 9 bases match TRBD1. The sample consisted of PBMCs or a T cell subset sorted from them (not recorded which). The source of this sequence is an adult woman who had mild COVID-19 (a few samples of this study predate the infection). Cell type and time point are not known. CDR3 residues: CASSLNRQGAGELFF. DNA of the CDR3: TGTGCCAGCAGCTTAAATAGACAGGGGGCCGGGGAGCTGTTTTTT.